This TCR beta chain was sequenced in a study of cytomegalovirus exposure and HLA in healthy donors (TCRdb year 2017). For the wider study: The roughly 670 repertoires of the first cohort and the 95 to 150 validation repertoires were produced on the same platform, according to a later analysis. The study aimed to test whether signatures of past pathogen exposure could be identified by cataloging public T cell receptors. Along with the roughly 670-subject first cohort, a separate validation cohort of over a hundred different subjects was used. To predict cytomegalovirus infection status, the study brought together high-throughput TCR immunosequencing, statistical association of individual TCRs with disease status, and machine learning.

Summary of the overall study and its limitations: Three of the identified cytomegalovirus-associated TCR beta chains were confirmed in vitro to be specific for cytomegalovirus antigens. The classifier was reported to diagnose cytomegalovirus status with high specificity and sensitivity in both the original cohort and the validation cohort. A total of roughly 160 TCR beta chains were listed by the study as associated with cytomegalovirus. Of the cluster scores, about 94% were above 0 in a later analysis, which found that TCRs clustered in the first cohort also tended to co-occur in the 95 to 150 validation repertoires. According to the authors, the approach could potentially be generalized to other disease states and immunological phenotypes. A later analysis lacked HLA typing for the validation cohort, so it scored co-occurrence in that cohort across all 110 or so repertoires. Across donors, most TCR sequences were observed very rarely, whereas some public TCRs were present in many individuals.

To note about this clone: Which antigen it targets is not known. Base qualities are not provided; no much larger clone lies one nucleotide away.

Inclusive of the bounding cysteine and phenylalanine, the CDR3 is 16 residues long. CDR3 DNA only is kept here, 48 bases in frame from base 1. CDR1 and CDR2, looked up from the germline V gene, are SGHDT and YYEEEE. V is clipped by 1 base and J by 3 bases, and the sequence between their germline boundaries is 14 bases long. The donors were included in the validation cohort of 100 to 150 subjects, a group kept apart from the approximately 650-subject first cohort. Libraries were prepared through the immunoSEQ multiplex PCR assay. Under the source paper's analysis protocol: A statistical classification framework was developed to diagnose cytomegalovirus status using the catalog of TCR beta chain sequences. TCRdb's version of the immuneACCESS table is confined to in-frame rearrangements and falls short of the full clone set. An unresolved V gene accounts for under half of the shortfall where checked; the remainder is of unknown origin. Clone size and the V and J calls come from that table; the DNA yielded D and trimming. Within this sample are 100,000 to 150,000 clones, with about 96% of them counted one time only. Less than 2% of the sample comes from the top ten.

Sequences were obtained from PBMCs. The chain is assembled from TRBV5-6 and TRBJ2-1, with the identity of the D gene unclear. The receptor was isolated from a man younger than 30 in good health and CMV-seronegative. The nucleotide sequence is TGTGCCAGCAGCTTGAAAAGCTCCCCCATCTACAATGAGCAGTTCTTC. It is translated as CASSLKSSPIYNEQFF.